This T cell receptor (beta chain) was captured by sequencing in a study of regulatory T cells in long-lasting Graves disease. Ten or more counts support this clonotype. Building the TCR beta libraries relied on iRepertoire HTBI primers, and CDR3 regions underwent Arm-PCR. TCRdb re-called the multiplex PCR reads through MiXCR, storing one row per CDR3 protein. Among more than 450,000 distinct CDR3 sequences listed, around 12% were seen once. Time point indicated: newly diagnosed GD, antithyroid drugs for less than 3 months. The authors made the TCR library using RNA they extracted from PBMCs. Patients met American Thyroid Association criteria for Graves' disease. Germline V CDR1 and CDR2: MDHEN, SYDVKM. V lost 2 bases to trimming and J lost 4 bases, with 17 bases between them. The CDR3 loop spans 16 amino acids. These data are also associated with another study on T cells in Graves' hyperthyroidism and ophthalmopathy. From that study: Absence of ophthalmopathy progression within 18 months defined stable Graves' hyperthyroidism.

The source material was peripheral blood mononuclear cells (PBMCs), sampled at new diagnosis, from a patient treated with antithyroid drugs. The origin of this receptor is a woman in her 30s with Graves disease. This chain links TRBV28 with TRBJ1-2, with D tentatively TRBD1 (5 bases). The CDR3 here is CASSLKLTEQFYGYTF. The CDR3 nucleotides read TGTGCCAGCAGTTTAAAACTGACAGAACAATTCTATGGCTACACCTTC.